The 26 T cell receptor beta chains listed next were all sequenced from one sample in a study of T cell repertoires in ileal Crohn's disease. Produced via immunoSEQ multiplex PCR; TCRdb's table is partial and in-frame only. The sample includes about 15,000 clones, roughly 78% of them seen just once. The sample taken for sequencing was ileal tissue. The origin of the receptors is an adult with Crohn's disease.

In this sample, this clone turned up a few times. The chain recombines TRBV13 with TRBJ2-1, with unresolved D. The CDR3 extends over 14 amino acids. Per germline, CDR1 PRHDT and CDR2 FYEKMQ (reference sequence). V gave up 0 bases and J gave up 4 bases, with 7 bases separating them. In DNA, the CDR3 is TGTGCCAGCAGCTTAGGATCCCCTTACAATGAGCAGTTCTTC. This gives the protein CASSLGSPYNEQFF.

The chain couples TRBV23-1 to TRBJ2-2; D unresolved. TRBV23-1 is an open reading frame whose function is uncertain. With 1 base removed from V and 9 bases from J, the gap between germline ends came to 3 bases. The CDR3 spans 11 residues. For the CDR3, the DNA is TGCGCCAGCAGTCAATACAGGGAGCTGTTTTTT. Residues: CASSQYRELFF.

This clone was picked up one time. The gene calls are TRBV27 and TRBJ2-1, with D perhaps TRBD2 (6 bases). In germline, CDR1 is MNHEY, CDR2 SMNVEV (reference sequence). There are 15 residues in the CDR3. V lost 6 bases and J lost 4, with 16 bases in between. CDR3 region: CASSDSYAGYNEQFF. The DNA for the CDR3 is TGTGCCAGCAGCGACAGTTACGCGGGGTACAATGAGCAGTTCTTC.

The chain joins TRBV6-1 to TRBJ1-5; D unclear. Germline CDR1 MNHNS, CDR2 SASEGT. V lost 0 bases to trimming and J lost 9 bases, with 15 bases between them. CDR3 size: 15 residues. CDR3 DNA: TGTGCCAGCAGTGAAGCGTCGGGGTGGAGTTTGCCCCAGCATTTT. Its translation: CASSEASGWSLPQHF.

The chain links TRBV9 to TRBJ2-7; TRBD2 is a possible D gene (5 bases). The CDR3 totals 13 residues. CDR1 is SGDLS and CDR2 is YYNGEE in the germline V gene. V dropped 4 bases and J dropped 1 base, with 9 bases sitting between them. The CDR3 is CASSYRESYEQYF. The DNA of the CDR3 is TGTGCCAGCAGCTATCGGGAATCCTACGAGCAGTACTTC.

V is TRBV5-6 and J is TRBJ2-1; TRBD1 might be the D (6 bases). Germline assignment: CDR1 SGHDT and CDR2 YYEEEE. With 0 bases removed from V and 5 bases from J, the gap between germline ends came to 12 bases. CDR3 length: 15 amino acids. In DNA form, the CDR3 reads TGTGCCAGCAGCTTGGTTCAGGGGACCAACAATGAGCAGTTCTTC. Translation gives CASSLVQGTNNEQFF.

The chain joins TRBV30 to TRBJ2-7, with 13 bases matching TRBD2. This CDR3 comprises 19 residues. V lost 2 bases to trimming and J lost 1 base; unmatched junction nucleotides: 14. Germline CDR1 GTSNPN, CDR2 SVGIG (reference sequence). CDR3 in amino acids: CAWSPRTSGRFGASYEQYF. The CDR3 DNA follows: TGTGCCTGGAGTCCCAGGACTAGCGGGAGATTCGGAGCATCCTACGAGCAGTACTTC.

This clone was found a few times. The chain joins TRBV6-1 to TRBJ2-1, with a possible D match to TRBD1 (5 bases). Germline V lookup: CDR1 MNHNS, CDR2 SASEGT. Deletions cut 6 bases from V and 4 bases from J, with 10 bases between. The CDR3 consists of 13 residues. The CDR3 DNA reads as TGTGCCAGCAGGGACATCCGTTACAATGAGCAGTTCTTC. It translates to CASRDIRYNEQFF.

The chain joins TRBV5-6 to TRBJ2-3; TRBD2 aligns across 9 bases. Germline CDR1 is SGHDT and CDR2 is YYEEEE. The CDR3 extends over 15 amino acids. The J segment lost 1 base and the V segment lost 4 bases, leaving 4 bases of the junction unmatched. In DNA, the CDR3 is TGTGCCAGCAGCCGGCCTAGCGGGGGCACAGATACGCAGTATTTT. Its protein is CASSRPSGGTDTQYF. Combining the CDR3 with reference TRBV5-6 and TRBJ2-3 gives the whole variable domain DAGVTQSPTHLIKTRGQQVTLRCSPKSGHDTVSWYQQALGQGPQFIFQYYEEEERQRGNFPDRFSGHQFPNYSSELNVNALLLGDSALYLCASSRPSGGTDTQYFGPGTRLTVL.

The chain employs TRBV7-2 and TRBJ2-4; 11 bases are a match to TRBD2. Germline trimming cut 5 bases from V and 7 bases from J; bases unmatched to any gene: 10. This CDR3 contains 16 residues. Germline V gene sequence: CDR1 SGHTA, CDR2 FQGNSA. The CDR3 sequence: CASSHRGGLAENIQYF. In DNA, the CDR3 is TGTGCCAGCAGCCATAGAGGGGGACTAGCGGAGAACATTCAGTACTTC.

This chain joins TRBV6-1 and TRBJ1-5; 7 bases map to TRBD1. After removal of 6 bases from V and 3 bases from J, the junction contained 2 bases not matched to a gene. In germline, CDR1 is MNHNS, CDR2 SASEGT. The CDR3 totals 13 residues. The CDR3 spells CASRGQYNQPQHF. As DNA, the CDR3 is TGTGCCAGCAGGGGACAGTACAATCAGCCCCAGCATTTT.

The J gene is TRBJ2-7, the V gene TRBV7-3, with 10 bases fitting TRBD1. The CDR3 totals 14 residues. Germline CDR1 SGHTA, CDR2 FQGTGA. V lost 3 bases, J lost 4 bases, and 3 bases stayed unmatched. The CDR3 sequence: CASSFGTGDYEQYF. The DNA for the CDR3 is TGTGCCAGCAGCTTCGGGACAGGGGATTACGAGCAGTACTTC. The full variable domain, rest sourced from reference TRBV7-3 and TRBJ2-7, is GAGVSQTPSNKVTEKGKYVELRCDPISGHTALYWYRQSLGQGPEFLIYFQGTGAADDSGLPNDRFFAVRPEGSVSTLKIQRTERGDSAVYLCASSFGTGDYEQYFGPGTRLTVT.

This sequence joins TRBV7-2 and TRBJ2-7; the match to TRBD2 covers 7 bases. V dropped 2 bases and J dropped 2; count of bases not matched to a gene: 3. The CDR3 loop spans 14 amino acids. The germline V gene encodes CDR1 SGHTA and CDR2 FQGNSA. CDR3 residues: CASSLWGGAYEQYF. DNA for the CDR3: TGTGCCAGCAGCTTATGGGGGGGGGCCTACGAGCAGTACTTC.

V is TRBV19 and J is TRBJ2-5, with 12 bases matching TRBD1. J lost 11 bases, V lost 3 bases, and 13 bases had no gene match. The CDR3 sequence is 16 residues long. The germline gives CDR1 LNHDA, CDR2 SQIVND (reference sequence). CDR3 region: CASSMGTGGLLRGQYF. CDR3 in DNA: TGTGCCAGTAGTATGGGGACAGGGGGCTTGCTACGAGGGCAGTACTTC.

CDR3 nucleotides: TGCAGCGTTAAAATCAAGAACACCGGGGAGCTGTTTTTT. This translates into CSVKIKNTGELFF. The V and J genes are TRBV29-1 and TRBJ2-2, with D hard to call. V was cut by 5 bases and J by 1 base, with 8 bases left in between. This CDR3 is built from 13 residues. Looked up from germline, CDR1 is SQVTM and CDR2 is ANQGSEA.

The chain uses TRBV25-1 and TRBJ2-7, with D possibly being TRBD2 (6 bases). The CDR3 loop spans 15 amino acids. V lost 4 bases, J lost 0 bases, and 13 bases lay in between. CDR1 is MGHDK and CDR2 is SYGVNS in the germline V gene. CDR3 region: CASSGGERSSYEQYF. The CDR3 DNA sequence: TGTGCCAGCAGTGGGGGGGAGCGGAGCTCCTACGAGCAGTACTTC.

The chain employs TRBV7-2 and TRBJ2-1; 9 positions match TRBD2. The CDR3 consists of 15 residues. Germline V gene data show CDR1 as SGHTA and CDR2 as FQGNSA. With V trimmed by 2 bases and J by 6 bases, 5 bases remained unmatched. This CDR3 reads CASSLRGGASNEQFF. The DNA of the CDR3 is TGTGCCAGCAGCTTACGCGGGGGGGCGTCCAATGAGCAGTTCTTC.

V is TRBV6-5 and J is TRBJ2-1, with D possibly being TRBD1 (5 bases). The CDR3 length is 13 residues. V dropped 7 bases and J dropped 10 bases, with 17 bases sitting between them. The germline gives CDR1 MNHEY, CDR2 SVGAGI. In DNA form, the CDR3 reads TGTGCCAGCATTTCCGACAGTACAAACGAGCAGTTCTTC. Protein: CASISDSTNEQFF.

The table lists this clone with a count of one. This chain connects TRBV9 to TRBJ1-6, with 9 nucleotides matching TRBD1. The CDR3 is made up of 17 amino acids. The germline V gene encodes CDR1 SGDLS and CDR2 YYNGEE. Germline trimming cut 3 bases from V and 6 bases from J; bases unmatched to any gene: 10. CDR3 amino acids: CASSAGQGFLGNSPLHF. The DNA for the CDR3 is TGTGCCAGCAGCGCCGGACAGGGGTTTCTTGGTAATTCACCCCTCCACTTT.

This chain connects TRBV7-2 to TRBJ2-7, with TRBD1 matching over 7 bases. The trim removed 5 bases at V and 0 bases at J, leaving 4 bases unmatched. From germline, CDR1 is SGHTA and CDR2 FQGNSA. The CDR3 covers 14 residues. The CDR3 DNA follows: TGTGCCAGCAGCCCCAGGGGGAGCTCCTACGAGCAGTACTTC. Translation gives CASSPRGSSYEQYF.

J is TRBJ1-1 and V is TRBV18, with 11 bases matching TRBD1. V trimming: 6 bases; J trimming: 8 bases; junction bases outside the gene matches: 5. The CDR3 sequence is 13 residues long. Per the germline V gene, CDR1 is KGHSH and CDR2 is LQKENI. CDR3 sequence: CASSRTGGGEAFF. CDR3 coding DNA: TGTGCCAGCTCGCGGACAGGGGGCGGAGAAGCTTTCTTT.

The CDR3 DNA follows: TGTGCCAGCTCACCAGGACTGGTGGGGATTCAGTACTTC. This translates into CASSPGLVGIQYF. The rearrangement joins TRBV18 to TRBJ2-4; a possible D gene is TRBD2 (5 bases). The CDR3 sequence is 13 residues long. Per germline, CDR1 KGHSH and CDR2 LQKENI. The germline V and J ends were trimmed by 2 bases and 10 bases, with 12 bases remaining between them.

Written as DNA, the CDR3 is TGTGCCAGCAGCGTAGGGCCCGGGAGCGGGGGAGATGAGCAGTTCTTC. Its translation: CASSVGPGSGGDEQFF. The V and J genes are TRBV9 and TRBJ2-1; 8 bases match TRBD2. The ends lost 0 bases at V and 8 bases at J; junction bases unmatched: 10. This CDR3 comprises 16 residues. The germline V gene encodes CDR1 SGDLS and CDR2 YYNGEE.

The DNA for the CDR3 is TGTGCCAGCATAGTATCCGATACGCAGTATTTT. Translating gives CASIVSDTQYF. The chain carries TRBV2 and TRBJ2-3; D uncertain. V gave up 7 bases and J gave up 6 bases, with 8 bases separating them. CDR1 is SNHLY, CDR2 FYNNEI, per germline. The CDR3 consists of 11 residues.

This clone was detected only a few times. V and J are TRBV5-4 and TRBJ1-1; 10 nucleotides agree with TRBD1. The CDR3 is made up of 16 amino acids. The ends lost 6 bases at V and 3 bases at J; junction bases unmatched: 11. Germline V gene data show CDR1 as SGHNT and CDR2 as YYREEE (reference sequence). This CDR3 reads CASTTGTGVRDTEAFF. DNA of the CDR3: TGTGCCAGCACCACCGGGACAGGGGTAAGGGACACTGAAGCTTTCTTT.

This rearrangement joins TRBV30 to TRBJ2-7, with D uncertain. Germline V gives CDR1 GTSNPN, CDR2 SVGIG (reference sequence). Trimming removed 0 bases at V and 3 bases at J, with 3 bases between. The length of the CDR3 is 11 residues. The CDR3 nucleotides read TGTGCCTGGAGTGTACTCTACGAGCAGTACTTC. Protein product: CAWSVLYEQYF. Filled out from reference TRBV30 and TRBJ2-7, the complete variable domain reads SQTIHQWPATLVQPVGSPLSLECTVEGTSNPNLYWYRQAAGRGLQLLFYSVGIGQISSEVPQNLSASRPQDRQFILSSKKLLLSDSGFYLCAWSVLYEQYFGPGTRLTVT.